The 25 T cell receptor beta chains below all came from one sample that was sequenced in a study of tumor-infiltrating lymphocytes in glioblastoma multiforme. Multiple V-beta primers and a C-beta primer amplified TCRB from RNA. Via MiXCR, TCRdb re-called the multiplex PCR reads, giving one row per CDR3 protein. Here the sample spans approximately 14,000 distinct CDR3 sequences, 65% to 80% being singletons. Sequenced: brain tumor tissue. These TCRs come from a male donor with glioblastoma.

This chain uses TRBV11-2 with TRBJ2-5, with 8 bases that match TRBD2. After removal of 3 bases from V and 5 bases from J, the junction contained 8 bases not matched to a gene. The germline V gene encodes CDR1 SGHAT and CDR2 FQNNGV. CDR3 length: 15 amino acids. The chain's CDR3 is CASSLGGLVTETQYF. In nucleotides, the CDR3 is TGTGCCAGCAGCTTGGGGGGACTAGTTACGGAGACCCAGTACTTC.

The CDR3 region is CASGLAAMNTEAFF. CDR3 DNA: TGTGCTAGTGGTTTGGCGGCCATGAACACTGAAGCTTTCTTT. V is TRBV12-5 and J is TRBJ1-1; no clear D gene. There are 14 residues in the CDR3. Germline lookup yields CDR1 LGHNT and CDR2 FRNRAP. V lost 1 base, J lost 0 bases, and 6 bases lay in between.

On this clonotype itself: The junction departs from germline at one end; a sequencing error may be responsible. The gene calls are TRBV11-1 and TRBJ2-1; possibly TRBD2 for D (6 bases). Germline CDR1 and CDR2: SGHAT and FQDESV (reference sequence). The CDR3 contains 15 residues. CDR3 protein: CASSLLEGVYNEQFF. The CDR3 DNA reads TGTGCCAGCAGCTTACTGGAGGGAGTTTACAATGAACAGTTCTTC.

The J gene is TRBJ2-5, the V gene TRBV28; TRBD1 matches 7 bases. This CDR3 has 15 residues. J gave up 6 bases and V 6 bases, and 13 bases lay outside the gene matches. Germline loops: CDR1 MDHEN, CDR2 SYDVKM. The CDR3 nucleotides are TGTGCCAGCAGCCTAGGGTCTACAGGGGAACAGACCCAGTACTTC. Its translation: CASSLGSTGEQTQYF. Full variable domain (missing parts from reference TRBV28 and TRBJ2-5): DVKVTQSSRYLVKRTGEKVFLECVQDMDHENMFWYRQDPGLGLRLIYFSYDVKMKEKGDIPEGYSVSREKKERFSLILESASTNQTSMYLCASSLGSTGEQTQYFGPGTRLLVL.

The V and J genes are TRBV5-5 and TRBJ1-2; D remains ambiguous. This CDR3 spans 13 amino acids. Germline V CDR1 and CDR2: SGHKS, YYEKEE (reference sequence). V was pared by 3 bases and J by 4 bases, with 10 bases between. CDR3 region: CASSSRHLYGYTF. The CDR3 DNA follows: TGTGCCAGCAGCTCACGACACCTCTATGGCTACACCTTC.

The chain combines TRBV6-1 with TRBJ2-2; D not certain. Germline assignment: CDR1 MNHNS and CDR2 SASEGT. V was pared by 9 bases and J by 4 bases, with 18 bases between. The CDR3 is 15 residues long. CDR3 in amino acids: CARCDTRQSTGELFF. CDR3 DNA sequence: TGTGCCAGGTGTGATACCCGACAATCCACCGGGGAGCTGTTTTTT.

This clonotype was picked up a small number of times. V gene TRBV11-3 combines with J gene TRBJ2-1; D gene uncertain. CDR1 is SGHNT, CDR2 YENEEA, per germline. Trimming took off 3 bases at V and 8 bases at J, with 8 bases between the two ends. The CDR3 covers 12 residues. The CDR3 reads CASSFLGDEQFF. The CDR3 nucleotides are TGTGCCAGCAGCTTTCTTGGGGATGAGCAGTTCTTC. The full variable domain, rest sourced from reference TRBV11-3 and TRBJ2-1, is EAGVVQSPRYKIIEKKQPVAFWCNPISGHNTLYWYLQNLGQGPELLIRYENEEAVDDSQLPKDRFSAERLKGVDSTLKIQPAELGDSAVYLCASSFLGDEQFFGPGTRLTVL.

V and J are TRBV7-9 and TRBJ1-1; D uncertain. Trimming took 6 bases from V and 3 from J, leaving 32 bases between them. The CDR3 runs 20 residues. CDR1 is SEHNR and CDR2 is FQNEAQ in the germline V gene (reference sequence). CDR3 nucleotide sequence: TGTGCCAGCAGGCTAGGCGGGTTTAGGGAGGTCCCATCGGGCGACACTGAAGCTTTCTTT. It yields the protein CASRLGGFREVPSGDTEAFF.

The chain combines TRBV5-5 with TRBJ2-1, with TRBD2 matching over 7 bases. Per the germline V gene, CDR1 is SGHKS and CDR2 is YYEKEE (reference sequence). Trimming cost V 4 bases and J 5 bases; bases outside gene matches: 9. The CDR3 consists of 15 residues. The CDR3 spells CASSAPGGSNNEQFF. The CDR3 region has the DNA TGTGCCAGCAGCGCCCCTGGCGGGAGCAACAATGAGCAGTTCTTC.

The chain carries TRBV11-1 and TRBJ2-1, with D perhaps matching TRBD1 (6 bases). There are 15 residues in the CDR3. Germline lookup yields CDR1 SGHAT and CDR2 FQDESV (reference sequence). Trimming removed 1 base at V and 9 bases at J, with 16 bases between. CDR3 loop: CASSLGGRGLGEQFF. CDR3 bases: TGTGCCAGCAGCTTAGGGGGCAGGGGTTTGGGTGAGCAGTTCTTC.

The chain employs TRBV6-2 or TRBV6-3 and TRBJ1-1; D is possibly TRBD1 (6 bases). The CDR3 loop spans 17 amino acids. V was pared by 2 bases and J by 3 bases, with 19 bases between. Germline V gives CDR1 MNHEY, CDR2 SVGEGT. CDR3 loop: CASSYTEGGPKDTEAFF. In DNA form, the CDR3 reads TGTGCCAGCAGTTACACGGAAGGGGGACCAAAGGACACTGAAGCTTTCTTT.

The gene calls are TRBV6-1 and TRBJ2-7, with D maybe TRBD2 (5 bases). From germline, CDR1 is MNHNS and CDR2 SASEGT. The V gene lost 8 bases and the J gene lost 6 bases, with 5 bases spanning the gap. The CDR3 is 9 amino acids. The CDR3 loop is CASGGEQYV. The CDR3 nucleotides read TGTGCCAGCGGAGGCGAGCAGTACGTC.

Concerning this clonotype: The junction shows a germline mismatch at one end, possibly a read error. In DNA, the CDR3 is TGTGCAAGCAATTTGAGCAGGGGAAATGAAGCTTTCTTT. This gives the protein CASNLSRGNEAFF. The chain carries TRBV12-3 or TRBV12-4 and TRBJ1-1; D perhaps matches TRBD1 (6 bases). This CDR3 has 13 amino acids.

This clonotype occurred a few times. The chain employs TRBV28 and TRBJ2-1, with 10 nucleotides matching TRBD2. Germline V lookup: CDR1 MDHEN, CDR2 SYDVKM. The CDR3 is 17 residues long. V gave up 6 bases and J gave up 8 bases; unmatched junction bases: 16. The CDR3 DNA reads TGTGCCAGCAGCTTAGACCTCGCAGCGGGAGGGAACGATGAGCAGTTCTTC. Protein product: CASSLDLAAGGNDEQFF.

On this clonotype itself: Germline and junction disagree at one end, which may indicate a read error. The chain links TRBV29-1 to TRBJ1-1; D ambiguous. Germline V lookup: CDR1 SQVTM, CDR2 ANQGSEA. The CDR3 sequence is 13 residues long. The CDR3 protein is CSVDCPENIEAFF. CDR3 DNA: TGCAGCGTTGATTGTCCGGAGAACATTGAAGCTTTCTTT.

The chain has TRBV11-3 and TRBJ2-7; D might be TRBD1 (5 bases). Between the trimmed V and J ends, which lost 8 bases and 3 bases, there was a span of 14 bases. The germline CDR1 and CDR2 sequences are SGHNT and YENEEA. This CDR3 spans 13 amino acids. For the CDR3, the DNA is TGTGCCAGCCGCCAAGGGGAAGGCTACGAGCAGTACTTC. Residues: CASRQGEGYEQYF.

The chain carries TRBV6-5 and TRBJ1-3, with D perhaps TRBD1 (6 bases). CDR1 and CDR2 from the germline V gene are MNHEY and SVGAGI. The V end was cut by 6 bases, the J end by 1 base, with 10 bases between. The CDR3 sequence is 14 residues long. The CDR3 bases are TGTGCCAGCAGGAAGACAGGATCTGGAAACACCATATATTTT. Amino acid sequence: CASRKTGSGNTIYF.

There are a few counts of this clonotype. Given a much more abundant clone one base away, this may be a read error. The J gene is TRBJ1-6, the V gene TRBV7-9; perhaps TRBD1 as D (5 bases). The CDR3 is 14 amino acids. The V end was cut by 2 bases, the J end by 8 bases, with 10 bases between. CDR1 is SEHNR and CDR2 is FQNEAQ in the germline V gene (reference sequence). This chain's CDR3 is CASSLRGSYSPLHF. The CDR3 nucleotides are TGTGCCAGCAGCTTAAGGGGCAGTTATTCACCCCTCCACTTT.

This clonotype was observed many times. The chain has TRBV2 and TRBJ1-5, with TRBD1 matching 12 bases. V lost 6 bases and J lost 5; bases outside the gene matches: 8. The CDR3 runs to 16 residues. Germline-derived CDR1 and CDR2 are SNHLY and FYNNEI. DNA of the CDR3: TGTGCCAGCAGGGGGACAGGGGGCGCGTTAGATCAGCCCCAGCATTTT. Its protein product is CASRGTGGALDQPQHF.

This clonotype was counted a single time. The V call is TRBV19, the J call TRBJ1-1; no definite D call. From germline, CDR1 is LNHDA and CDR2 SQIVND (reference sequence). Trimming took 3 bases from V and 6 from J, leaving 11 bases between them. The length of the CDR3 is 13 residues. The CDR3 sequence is CASSMGWFAEAFF. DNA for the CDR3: TGTGCCAGTAGTATGGGATGGTTCGCTGAAGCTTTCTTT.

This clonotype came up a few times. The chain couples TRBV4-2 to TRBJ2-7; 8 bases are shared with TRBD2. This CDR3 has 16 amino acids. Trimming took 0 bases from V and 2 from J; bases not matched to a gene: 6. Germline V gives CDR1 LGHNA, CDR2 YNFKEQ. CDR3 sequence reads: CASSQDLEAGAYEQYF. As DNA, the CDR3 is TGTGCCAGCAGCCAAGATCTGGAAGCGGGAGCCTACGAGCAGTACTTC.

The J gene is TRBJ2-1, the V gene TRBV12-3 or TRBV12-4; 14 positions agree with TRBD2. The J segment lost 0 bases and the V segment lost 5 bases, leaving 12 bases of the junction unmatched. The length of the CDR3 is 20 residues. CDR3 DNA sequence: TGTGCCAGCAGTCCTCGACTAGCGGGGGGGCTTATACGCTCCTACAATGAGCAGTTCTTC. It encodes CASSPRLAGGLIRSYNEQFF.

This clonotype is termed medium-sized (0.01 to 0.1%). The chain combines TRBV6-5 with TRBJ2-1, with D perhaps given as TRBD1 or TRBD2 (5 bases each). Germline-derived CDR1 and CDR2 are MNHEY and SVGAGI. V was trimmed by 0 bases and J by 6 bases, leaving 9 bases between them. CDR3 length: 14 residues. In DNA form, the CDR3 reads TGTGCCAGCAGTTACTCGAAGGGGACCAATGAGCAGTTCTTC. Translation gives CASSYSKGTNEQFF.

CDR3 protein: CASSQDAGFRYEQYF. The CDR3 DNA is TGTGCCAGCAGTCAAGATGCAGGGTTTCGGTACGAGCAGTACTTC. The rearrangement links TRBV11-2 to TRBJ2-7; maybe TRBD1 (5 bases). Germline loops: CDR1 SGHAT, CDR2 FQNNGV. The CDR3 has 15 residues. V lost 6 bases and J 4 bases, leaving 19 bases between the germline ends.

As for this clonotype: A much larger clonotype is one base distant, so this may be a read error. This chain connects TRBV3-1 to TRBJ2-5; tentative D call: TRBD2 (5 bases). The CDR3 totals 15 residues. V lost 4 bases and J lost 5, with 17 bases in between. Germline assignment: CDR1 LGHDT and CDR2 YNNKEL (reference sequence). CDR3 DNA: TGTGCCAGCAGCCTGGACGGGAACTCCGTCGAGACCCAGTACTTC. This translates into CASSLDGNSVETQYF.